This TCR beta chain was captured in a study of beta chain features in type 1 diabetes. The CDR3 is made up of 14 amino acids. Germline V gene sequence: CDR1 SGHNT, CDR2 YYREEE (reference sequence). V dropped 3 bases and J dropped 8 bases, with 14 bases sitting between them. General observations from the study: Cells carrying high TCR expression could end up over-represented when cDNA is sequenced. Shorter TCRB CDR3s, moderately but significantly so, were found in Type 1 diabetes patients in all four CD4+ subsets. No resolution was reached here on whether HLA type influences TCRB rearrangement.

Investigators reverse transcribed all isolated RNA, so they sequenced expressed TCRB transcripts. Measured with immunoSEQ multiplex PCR; TCRdb has only the in-frame clones, and not every one. The table has around 690,000 clones, around 12% seen once; the top ten hold more than 0.09%. Only a few counts were recorded for this clone. Its antigen is still unknown. This chain connects TRBV5-4 to TRBJ1-4, with D maybe TRBD1 (6 bases). This sequence was found in a man aged 30 to 39 with type 1 diabetes. Specimen: naive CD4+ T cells from blood. CDR3 bases: TGTGCCAGCAGCTCAACAGGGATCAGGGAAAAACTGTTTTTT. It yields the protein CASSSTGIREKLFF.